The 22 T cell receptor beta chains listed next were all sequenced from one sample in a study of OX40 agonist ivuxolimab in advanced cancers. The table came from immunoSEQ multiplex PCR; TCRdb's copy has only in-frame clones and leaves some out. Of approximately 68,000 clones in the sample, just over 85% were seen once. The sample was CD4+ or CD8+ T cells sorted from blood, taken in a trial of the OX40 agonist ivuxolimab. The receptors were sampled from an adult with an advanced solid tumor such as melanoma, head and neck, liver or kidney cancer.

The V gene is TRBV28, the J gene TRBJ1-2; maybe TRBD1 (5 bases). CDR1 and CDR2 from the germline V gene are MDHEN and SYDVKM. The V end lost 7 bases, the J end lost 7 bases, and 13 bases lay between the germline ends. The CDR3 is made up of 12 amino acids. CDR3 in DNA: TGTGCCAGCATTCCAGGGTCGGGTGGCTACACCTTC. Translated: CASIPGSGGYTF.

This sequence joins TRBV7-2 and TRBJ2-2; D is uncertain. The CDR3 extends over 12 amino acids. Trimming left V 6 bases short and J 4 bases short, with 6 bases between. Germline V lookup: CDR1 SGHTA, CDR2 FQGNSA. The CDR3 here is CASRVITGELFF. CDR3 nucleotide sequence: TGTGCCAGCAGAGTAATCACCGGGGAGCTGTTTTTT.

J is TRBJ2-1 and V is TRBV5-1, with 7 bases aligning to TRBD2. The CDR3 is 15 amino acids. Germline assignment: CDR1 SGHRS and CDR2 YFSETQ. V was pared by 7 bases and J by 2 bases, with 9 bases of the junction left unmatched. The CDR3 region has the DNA TGCGCCAGCTCCCTACTAGCGCAAACCTACAATGAGCAGTTCTTC. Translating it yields CASSLLAQTYNEQFF.

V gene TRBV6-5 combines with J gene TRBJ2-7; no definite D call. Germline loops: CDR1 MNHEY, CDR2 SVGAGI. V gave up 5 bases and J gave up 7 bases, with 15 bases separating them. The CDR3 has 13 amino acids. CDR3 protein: CASSDPTRWEQYF. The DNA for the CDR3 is TGTGCCAGCAGTGATCCCACCCGGTGGGAGCAGTACTTC.

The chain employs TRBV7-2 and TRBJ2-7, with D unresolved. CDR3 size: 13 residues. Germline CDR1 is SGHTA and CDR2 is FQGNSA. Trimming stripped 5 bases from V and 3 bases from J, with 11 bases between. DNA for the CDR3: TGTGCCAGCAGCCCAGGTCATTACTACGAGCAGTACTTC. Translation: CASSPGHYYEQYF.

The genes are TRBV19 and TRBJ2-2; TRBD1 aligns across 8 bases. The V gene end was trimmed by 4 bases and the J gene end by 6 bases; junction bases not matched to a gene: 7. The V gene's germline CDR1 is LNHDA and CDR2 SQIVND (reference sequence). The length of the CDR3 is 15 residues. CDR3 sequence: CASSRDRGSAGELFF. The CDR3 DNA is TGTGCCAGTAGTAGAGACAGGGGTAGCGCCGGGGAGCTGTTTTTT.

The CDR3 here is CASTWDRANTGELFF. CDR3 DNA: TGTGCCAGCACTTGGGACAGGGCGAACACCGGGGAGCTGTTTTTT. The chain joins TRBV6-1 to TRBJ2-2; 9 positions match TRBD1. Looked up from germline, CDR1 is MNHNS and CDR2 is SASEGT. After removal of 7 bases from V and 0 bases from J, the junction contained 3 bases not matched to a gene. The CDR3 consists of 15 residues.

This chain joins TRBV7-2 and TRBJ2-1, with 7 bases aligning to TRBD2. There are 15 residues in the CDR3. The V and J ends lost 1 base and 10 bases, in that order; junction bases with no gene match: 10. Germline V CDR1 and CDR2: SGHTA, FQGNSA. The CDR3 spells CASSLGGGLGGEQFF. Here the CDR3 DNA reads TGTGCCAGCAGCTTAGGCGGGGGTCTGGGCGGAGAGCAGTTCTTC.

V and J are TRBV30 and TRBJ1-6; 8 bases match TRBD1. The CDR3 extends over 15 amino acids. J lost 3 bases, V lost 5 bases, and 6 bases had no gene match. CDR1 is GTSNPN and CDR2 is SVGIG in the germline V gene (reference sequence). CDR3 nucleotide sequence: TGTGCCTGGGCACAGGGGGGAGTCTATAATTCACCCCTCCACTTT. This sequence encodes CAWAQGGVYNSPLHF.

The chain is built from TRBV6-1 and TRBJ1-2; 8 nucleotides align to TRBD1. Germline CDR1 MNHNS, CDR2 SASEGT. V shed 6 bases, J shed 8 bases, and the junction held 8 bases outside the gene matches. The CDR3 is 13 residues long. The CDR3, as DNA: TGTGCCAGCAGCCGGTCAGGGGGCCGGGGCTACACCTTC. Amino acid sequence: CASSRSGGRGYTF.

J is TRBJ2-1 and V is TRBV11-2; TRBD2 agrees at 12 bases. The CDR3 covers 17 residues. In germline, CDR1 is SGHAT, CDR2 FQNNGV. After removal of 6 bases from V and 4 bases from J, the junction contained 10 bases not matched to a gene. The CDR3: CASSHPSLAGGYNEQFF. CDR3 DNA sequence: TGTGCCAGCAGTCATCCATCACTAGCGGGAGGATACAATGAGCAGTTCTTC.

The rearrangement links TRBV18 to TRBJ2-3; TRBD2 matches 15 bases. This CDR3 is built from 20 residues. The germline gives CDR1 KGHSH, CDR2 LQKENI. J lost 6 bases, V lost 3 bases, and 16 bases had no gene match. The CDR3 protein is CASSPINGLAGGPNSDTQYF. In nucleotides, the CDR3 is TGTGCCAGCTCACCGATCAACGGACTAGCGGGAGGGCCAAATTCTGATACGCAGTATTTT.

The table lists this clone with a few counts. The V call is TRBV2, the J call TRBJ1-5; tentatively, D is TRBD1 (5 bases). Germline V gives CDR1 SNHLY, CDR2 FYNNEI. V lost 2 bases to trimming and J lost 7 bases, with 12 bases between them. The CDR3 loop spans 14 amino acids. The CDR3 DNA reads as TGTGCCAGCAGTGAATTGGGACTCTGGCAGCCCCAGCATTTT. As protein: CASSELGLWQPQHF.

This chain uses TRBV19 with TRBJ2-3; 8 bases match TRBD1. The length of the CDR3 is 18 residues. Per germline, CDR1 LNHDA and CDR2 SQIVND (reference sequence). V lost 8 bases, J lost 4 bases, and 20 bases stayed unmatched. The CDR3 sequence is CASHMSRRGTGTADTQYF. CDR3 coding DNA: TGTGCCAGTCATATGAGCCGGAGGGGGACAGGCACCGCAGATACGCAGTATTTT.

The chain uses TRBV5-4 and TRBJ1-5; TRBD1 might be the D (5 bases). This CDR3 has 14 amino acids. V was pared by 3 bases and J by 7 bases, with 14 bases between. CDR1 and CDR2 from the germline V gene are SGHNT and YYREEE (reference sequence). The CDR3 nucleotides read TGTGCCAGCAGCTATCAGGGATCTGGCCAGCCCCAGCATTTT. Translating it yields CASSYQGSGQPQHF.

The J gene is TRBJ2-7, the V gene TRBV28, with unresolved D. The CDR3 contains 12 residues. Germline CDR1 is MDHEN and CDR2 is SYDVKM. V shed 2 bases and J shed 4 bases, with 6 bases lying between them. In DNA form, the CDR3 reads TGTGCCAGCAGTTTAGATCGATACGAGCAGTACTTC. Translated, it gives CASSLDRYEQYF.

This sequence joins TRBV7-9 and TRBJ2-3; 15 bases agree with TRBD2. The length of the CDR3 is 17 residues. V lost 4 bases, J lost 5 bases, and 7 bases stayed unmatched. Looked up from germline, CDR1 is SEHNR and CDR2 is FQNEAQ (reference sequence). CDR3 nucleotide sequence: TGTGCCAGCAGCTCTGGACTAGCGGGAGGGAAAATAGATACGCAGTATTTT. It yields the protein CASSSGLAGGKIDTQYF.

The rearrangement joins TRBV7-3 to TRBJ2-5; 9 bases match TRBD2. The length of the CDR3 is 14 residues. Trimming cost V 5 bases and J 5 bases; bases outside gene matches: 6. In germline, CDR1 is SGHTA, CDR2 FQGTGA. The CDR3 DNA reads TGTGCCAGCAGCCTCGTAGCGGGAGCGGAGACCCAGTACTTC. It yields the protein CASSLVAGAETQYF.

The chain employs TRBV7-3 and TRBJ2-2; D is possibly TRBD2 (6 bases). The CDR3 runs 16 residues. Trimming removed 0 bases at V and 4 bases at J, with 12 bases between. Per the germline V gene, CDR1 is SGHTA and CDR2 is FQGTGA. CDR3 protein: CASSLTGGTITGELFF. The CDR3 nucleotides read TGTGCCAGCAGCTTAACAGGCGGGACCATCACCGGGGAGCTGTTTTTT.

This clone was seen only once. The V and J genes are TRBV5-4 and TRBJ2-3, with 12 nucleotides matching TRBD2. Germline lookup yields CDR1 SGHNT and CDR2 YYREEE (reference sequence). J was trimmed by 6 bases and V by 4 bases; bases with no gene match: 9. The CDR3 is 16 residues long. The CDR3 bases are TGTGCCAGCAGCCGGCGACTAGCGGGGGATGGGGATACGCAGTATTTT. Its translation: CASSRRLAGDGDTQYF.

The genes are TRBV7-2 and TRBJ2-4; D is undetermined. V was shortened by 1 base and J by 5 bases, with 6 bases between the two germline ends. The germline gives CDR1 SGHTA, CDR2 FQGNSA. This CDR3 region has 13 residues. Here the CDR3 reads CASSLGLENIQYF. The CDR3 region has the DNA TGTGCCAGCAGCTTAGGGTTGGAAAACATTCAGTACTTC.

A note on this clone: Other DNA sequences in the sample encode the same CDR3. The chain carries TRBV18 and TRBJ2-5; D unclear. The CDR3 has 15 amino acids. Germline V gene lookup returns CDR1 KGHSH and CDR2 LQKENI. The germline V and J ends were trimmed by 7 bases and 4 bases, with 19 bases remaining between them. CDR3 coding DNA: TGTGCCAGCTTTCTGACGGCCTCGAGTGGAGAGACCCAGTACTTC. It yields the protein CASFLTASSGETQYF.